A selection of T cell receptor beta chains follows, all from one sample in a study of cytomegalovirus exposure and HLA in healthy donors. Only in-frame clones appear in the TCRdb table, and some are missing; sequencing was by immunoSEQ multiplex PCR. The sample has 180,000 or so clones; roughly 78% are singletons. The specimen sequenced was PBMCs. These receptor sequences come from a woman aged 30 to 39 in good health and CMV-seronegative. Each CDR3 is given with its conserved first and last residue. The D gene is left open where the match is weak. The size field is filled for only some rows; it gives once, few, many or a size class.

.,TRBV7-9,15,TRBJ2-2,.,CASSYRTGGYGELFF,TGTGCCAGCAGTTACAGGACAGGAGGGTACGGGGAGCTGTTTTTT
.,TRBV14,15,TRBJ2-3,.,CASSQGPKNPDTQYF,TGTGCCAGCAGCCAAGGGCCAAAAAACCCAGATACGCAGTATTTT
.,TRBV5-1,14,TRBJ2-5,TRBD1,CASSSTGDIETQYF,TGCGCCAGCAGCTCGACAGGGGATATTGAGACCCAGTACTTC
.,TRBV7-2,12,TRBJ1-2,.,CASSPDSYGYTF,TGTGCCAGCAGCCCGGACAGCTATGGCTACACCTTC
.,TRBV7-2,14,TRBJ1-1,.,CASSPLALAGVAFF,TGTGCCAGCAGCCCCCTAGCCCTGGCCGGCGTAGCTTTCTTT
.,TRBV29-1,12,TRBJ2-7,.,CSAATVSYEQYF,TGCAGCGCTGCGACAGTCTCCTACGAGCAGTACTTC
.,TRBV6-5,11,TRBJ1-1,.,CASSRDTEAFF,TGTGCCAGCAGTCGGGACACTGAAGCTTTCTTT
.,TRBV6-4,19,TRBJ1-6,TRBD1,CASSEPRDRVPYDNSPLHF,TGTGCCAGCAGTGAACCCCGGGACAGGGTGCCCTATGACAATTCACCCCTCCACTTT
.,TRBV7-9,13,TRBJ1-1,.,CASSIQGYTEAFF,TGTGCCAGCAGCATACAGGGATACACTGAAGCTTTCTTT
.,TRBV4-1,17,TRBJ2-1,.,CASSRTYPAATYNEQFF,TGCGCCAGCAGCCGCACTTACCCCGCAGCGACCTACAATGAGCAGTTCTTC
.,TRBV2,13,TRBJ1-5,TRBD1,CASKTGEGQPQHF,TGTGCCAGCAAGACAGGGGAAGGCCAGCCCCAGCATTTT
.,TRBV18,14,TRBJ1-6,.,CASSPKQNNSPLHF,TGTGCCAGCTCACCAAAACAGAATAATTCACCCCTCCACTTT
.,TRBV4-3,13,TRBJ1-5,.,CASSQEGGGPQHF,TGCGCCAGCAGCCAAGAGGGCGGGGGGCCCCAGCATTTT
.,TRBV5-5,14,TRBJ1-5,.,CASSLASGDQPQHF,TGTGCCAGCAGCTTGGCTTCCGGGGATCAGCCCCAGCATTTT
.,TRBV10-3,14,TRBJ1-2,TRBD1,CAIRDLQGAGGYTF,TGTGCCATCAGGGACTTACAGGGGGCGGGCGGCTACACCTTC
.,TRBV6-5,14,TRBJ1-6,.,CASSYEQGSSPLHF,TGTGCCAGCAGTTACGAGCAGGGTTCTTCACCCCTCCACTTT
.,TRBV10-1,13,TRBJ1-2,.,CASSDTGTYGYTF,TGCGCCAGCAGTGACACAGGGACATATGGCTACACCTTC
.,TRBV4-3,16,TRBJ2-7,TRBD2,CASSQDTGLVEYEQYF,TGCGCCAGCAGCCAAGATACGGGACTAGTCGAGTACGAGCAGTACTTC
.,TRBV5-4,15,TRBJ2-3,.,CASSLGGPPTDTQYF,TGTGCCAGCAGCTTGGGGGGCCCCCCCACAGATACGCAGTATTTT
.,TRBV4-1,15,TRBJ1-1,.,CASSLNNWGDTEAFF,TGCGCCAGCAGCCTAAACAATTGGGGGGACACTGAAGCTTTCTTT
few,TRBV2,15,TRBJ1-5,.,CASSEMGQGTQPQHF,TGTGCCAGCAGTGAAATGGGCCAGGGTACTCAGCCCCAGCATTTT
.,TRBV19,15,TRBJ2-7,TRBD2,CASSISIAGGKEQYF,TGTGCCAGTAGTATCAGTATCGCGGGGGGCAAAGAGCAGTACTTC
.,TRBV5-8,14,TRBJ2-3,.,CASRRDRSTDTQYF,TGTGCCAGCAGGCGGGACAGAAGCACAGATACGCAGTATTTT
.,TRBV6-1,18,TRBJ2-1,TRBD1,CASSGFLGGQGTYNEQFF,TGTGCCAGCAGTGGGTTTTTGGGGGGACAGGGGACCTACAATGAGCAGTTCTTC
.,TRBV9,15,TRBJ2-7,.,CASSGGGDDSYEQYF,TGTGCCAGCAGCGGAGGGGGAGACGACTCCTACGAGCAGTACTTC
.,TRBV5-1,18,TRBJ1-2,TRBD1,CASSRGGQGLLANYGYTF,TGCGCCAGCAGCCGGGGGGGACAGGGACTCTTAGCTAACTATGGCTACACCTTC
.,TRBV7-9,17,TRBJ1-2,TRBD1,CASSSAPGQGTNYGYTF,TGTGCCAGCAGCTCCGCCCCGGGACAGGGGACCAACTATGGCTACACCTTC
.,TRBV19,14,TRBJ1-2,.,CASTEQGRNYGYTF,TGTGCCAGCACAGAGCAGGGGCGCAACTATGGCTACACCTTC
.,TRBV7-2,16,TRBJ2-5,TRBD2,CASSSPSGGAWETQYF,TGTGCCAGCAGCTCCCCTAGCGGGGGGGCCTGGGAGACCCAGTACTTC
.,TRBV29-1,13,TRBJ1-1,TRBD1,CSGDRGGNTEAFF,TGCAGCGGGGACAGGGGGGGGAACACTGAAGCTTTCTTT
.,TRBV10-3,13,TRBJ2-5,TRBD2,CAIRAGAPETQYF,TGTGCCATCAGAGCGGGGGCGCCGGAGACCCAGTACTTC
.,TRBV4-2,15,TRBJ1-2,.,CASSQDPDSLYGYTF,TGTGCCAGCAGCCAAGATCCTGACTCCTTGTATGGCTACACCTTC
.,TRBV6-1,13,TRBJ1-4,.,CASTGQINEKLFF,TGTGCCAGCACTGGACAGATTAATGAAAAACTGTTTTTT
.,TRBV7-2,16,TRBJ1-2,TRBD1,CASSLGTGMTNYGYTF,TGTGCCAGCAGCTTAGGGACAGGGATGACTAACTATGGCTACACCTTC
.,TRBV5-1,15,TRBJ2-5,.,CASSSSPQGLETQYF,TGCGCCAGCAGCTCTTCGCCCCAGGGTTTGGAGACCCAGTACTTC
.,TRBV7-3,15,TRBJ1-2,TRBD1,CASSLSPGGAGGYTF,TGTGCCAGCAGCTTGAGCCCAGGGGGCGCGGGAGGCTACACCTTC
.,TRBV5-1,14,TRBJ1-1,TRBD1,CASSSGQGGTEAFF,TGCGCCAGCAGCTCCGGACAGGGGGGCACTGAAGCTTTCTTT
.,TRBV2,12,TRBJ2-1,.,CASRYRLEEQFF,TGTGCCAGCCGCTACCGACTAGAGGAGCAGTTCTTC
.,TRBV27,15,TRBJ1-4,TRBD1,CASSPGTVHNEKLFF,TGTGCCAGCAGTCCGGGGACAGTACATAATGAAAAACTGTTTTTT
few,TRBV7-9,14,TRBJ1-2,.,CASSLDQGIYGYTF,TGTGCCAGCAGCTTAGACCAGGGGATCTATGGCTACACCTTC
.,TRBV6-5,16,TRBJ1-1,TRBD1,CASSYLTGAGSTEAFF,TGTGCCAGCAGTTACCTGACAGGGGCTGGTTCCACTGAAGCTTTCTTT
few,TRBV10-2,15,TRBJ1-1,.,CASSDSTARNTEAFF,TGCGCCAGCAGTGATTCGACAGCGAGGAACACTGAAGCTTTCTTT
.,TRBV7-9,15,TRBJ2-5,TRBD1,CASSLRQGAWETQYF,TGTGCCAGCAGCTTGAGGCAGGGGGCGTGGGAGACCCAGTACTTC
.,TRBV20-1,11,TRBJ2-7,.,CSARFGYEQYF,TGCAGTGCTAGATTCGGGTACGAGCAGTACTTC
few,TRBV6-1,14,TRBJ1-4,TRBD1,CASSTDRGGEKLFF,TGTGCCAGCAGTACGGACAGGGGGGGCGAAAAACTGTTTTTT
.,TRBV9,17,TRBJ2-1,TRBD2,CASSVGSTLAAYNEQFF,TGTGCCAGCAGCGTAGGGAGTACCCTAGCGGCCTACAATGAGCAGTTCTTC
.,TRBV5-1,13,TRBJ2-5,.,CASSLGEGETQYF,TGCGCCAGCAGCTTGGGTGAGGGAGAGACCCAGTACTTC
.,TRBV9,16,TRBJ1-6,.,CASSGTASSYNSPLHF,TGTGCCAGCAGCGGGACAGCGAGCTCCTATAATTCACCCCTCCACTTT